A single TCR beta chain is shown here with its context. Its antigen is unidentified. This entry comes from a study of CXCR3-negative and CXCR3-positive naive CD8 T cells. Study-wide results and limits: In CXCR3-positive naive cells, the TRB CDR3s were more hydrophobic than in CXCR3-negative naive cells. CXCR3-negative and CXCR3-positive naive cells shared comparable TRBV-TRBJ usage, but memory cells did not.

cDNA libraries for TRB were generated by 5' RACE incorporating UMI labels. TCRdb reanalyzed the 5' RACE reads and collapses them to one entry per CDR3 protein, without DNA. The sample table sets out roughly 99,000 distinct CDR3 sequences. CDR1 is LGHNA, CDR2 YSLEER, per germline. The CDR3 is 14 residues long. Sample: naive CXCR3+ CD8+ T cells from blood. As for subset: CD45RO-CCR7+CD27+CD95- naive CD8+ T cells expressing CXCR3 (TNR3+). V usage is TRBV4-3 and J usage is TRBJ1-1; lacking DNA, the TRBD1 call made by TCRdb goes unchecked. The sequence was obtained from a human donor in good health. Some clones in this sample may be carry-over from other donors' samples. CDR3 protein: CASSQGTANTEAFF.